This TCR beta chain was obtained from a study of CD8 T cell repertoires and HIV-1 epitope variants. Study details: Separate wells received one of Twenty-five Gag or Nef variant peptides. Tested: three Gag epitope families, Nef HW9 and YT9. Enriched T cells were co-cultured with equal numbers of autologous T cell-negative antigen-presenting cells.

J lost 7 bases, V lost 6 bases, and 10 bases had no gene match. The CDR3 consists of 16 residues. Germline CDR1 and CDR2: LNHDA and SQIVND (reference sequence). General observations from the study: Eight or nine antigen-specific TCR beta clonotypes were found; over 5 seemed cross-reactive to variants.

The repertoire was sequenced with immunoSEQ multiplex PCR; TCRdb's copy has only in-frame clones and lacks some. The repertoire has 4,000 to 6,000 clones, about 70% of them found once; the top ten carry approximately 39%. Concerning this clone itself: Its matching antigen is unknown.

The chain recombines TRBV19 with TRBJ2-2; 11 nucleotides line up with TRBD2. This TCR was sampled from a male donor with HIV. Sequenced: cultured CD8+ T cells derived from PBMCs. The DNA for the CDR3 is TGTGCCAGTAGCCTCACTAGCGGGAGACAGAGCGGGGAGCTGTTTTTT. Protein: CASSLTSGRQSGELFF.